The rows below give T cell receptor beta chains drawn from one sample of a study of blood T cell repertoires in COVID-19. Only in-frame clones appear in the TCRdb table, and some are missing; sequencing was by immunoSEQ multiplex PCR. The sample carries 250,000 to 350,000 clones, roughly 88% recorded once. The sequenced sample consisted of PBMCs or T cells enriched from blood (not recorded which). These receptors all stem from a woman aged 25 to 39 who had recovered from COVID-19. Both conserved end residues are part of each CDR3. Fields, in order: CDR3 DNA, CDR3 protein, V gene, J gene, clone size, D gene. The D gene is left open where the match is weak. For some rows the clone size is stated as once, few or many, or as a class when expanded; others skip it.

CDR3 DNA: TGTGCCAGCATTTCAACTTACTATGGCTACACCTTC
CDR3 protein: CASISTYYGYTF
V gene: TRBV6-5
J gene: TRBJ1-2
clone size: NA
D gene: NA

CDR3 DNA: TGTGCCACCAGTGACCAAGGACTCGTCACGCAGTATTTT
CDR3 protein: CATSDQGLVTQYF
V gene: TRBV24-1
J gene: TRBJ2-3
clone size: NA
D gene: NA

CDR3 DNA: TGTGCCAGCAGCTTATACGGGCTCAGGGGAGCTCAAGAGACCCAGTACTTC
CDR3 protein: CASSLYGLRGAQETQYF
V gene: TRBV7-9
J gene: TRBJ2-5
clone size: NA
D gene: NA

CDR3 DNA: TGTGCCAGCAGCCATGGGACAGTTTCTTATGGCTACACCTTC
CDR3 protein: CASSHGTVSYGYTF
V gene: TRBV3-1/TRBV3-2
J gene: TRBJ1-2
clone size: NA
D gene: TRBD1

CDR3 DNA: TGTGCCAGCAGCCTCGGAGGGCAAACTGAAGCTTTCTTT
CDR3 protein: CASSLGGQTEAFF
V gene: TRBV12-3/TRBV12-4
J gene: TRBJ1-1
clone size: NA
D gene: NA

CDR3 DNA: TGTGCCAGCAGCTTAGATATGGGGACAGCTGGCGGCTACACCTTC
CDR3 protein: CASSLDMGTAGGYTF
V gene: TRBV7-2
J gene: TRBJ1-2
clone size: NA
D gene: TRBD1

CDR3 DNA: TGTGCCAGCAGGCAGGGACTAGCGGAAATCTACGAGCAGTACTTC
CDR3 protein: CASRQGLAEIYEQYF
V gene: TRBV6-5
J gene: TRBJ2-7
clone size: NA
D gene: TRBD2

CDR3 DNA: TGTGCCAGCAGCTTATCCTCGTACCAAGAGACCCAGTACTTC
CDR3 protein: CASSLSSYQETQYF
V gene: TRBV13
J gene: TRBJ2-5
clone size: NA
D gene: NA

CDR3 DNA: TGTGCCAGCAGCTATAGGGGGACAGACACAGATACGCAGTATTTT
CDR3 protein: CASSYRGTDTDTQYF
V gene: TRBV7-9
J gene: TRBJ2-3
clone size: NA
D gene: TRBD1

CDR3 DNA: TGTGCCAGCTCTGGGGCGATGGGCAATGAGCAGTTCTTC
CDR3 protein: CASSGAMGNEQFF
V gene: TRBV18
J gene: TRBJ2-1
clone size: NA
D gene: NA

CDR3 DNA: TGCGCCAGCAGCCAAGGGTCCAGCGGGAGACCCTACGAGCAGTACTTC
CDR3 protein: CASSQGSSGRPYEQYF
V gene: TRBV4-1
J gene: TRBJ2-7
clone size: NA
D gene: TRBD2

CDR3 DNA: TGTGCCAGCAGTTTAAGACAGGGGGCGCGAGAGCAGTACTTC
CDR3 protein: CASSLRQGAREQYF
V gene: TRBV28
J gene: TRBJ2-7
clone size: once
D gene: TRBD1

CDR3 DNA: TGTGCCAGTAGTATAGAGGACAGGGGTGGCACTGAAGCTTTCTTT
CDR3 protein: CASSIEDRGGTEAFF
V gene: TRBV19
J gene: TRBJ1-1
clone size: NA
D gene: TRBD1

CDR3 DNA: TGTGCCAGTAGTACGGGACAGGGGAATCAGCCCCAGCATTTT
CDR3 protein: CASSTGQGNQPQHF
V gene: TRBV19
J gene: TRBJ1-5
clone size: few
D gene: TRBD1

CDR3 DNA: TGCAGCGTTGGGCGGAAGATACAAGAGACCCAGTACTTC
CDR3 protein: CSVGRKIQETQYF
V gene: TRBV29-1
J gene: TRBJ2-5
clone size: NA
D gene: NA

CDR3 DNA: TGTGCCAGCTCACCGGCCCCCGGGACACCCGAAGGTGGAAACACCATATATTTT
CDR3 protein: CASSPAPGTPEGGNTIYF
V gene: TRBV18
J gene: TRBJ1-3
clone size: NA
D gene: NA

CDR3 DNA: TGTGCCAGTAGTATTGGCGGGATGTTCGACGAGCAGTACTTC
CDR3 protein: CASSIGGMFDEQYF
V gene: TRBV19
J gene: TRBJ2-7
clone size: NA
D gene: NA

CDR3 DNA: TGTGCCAGCAGCCCAACAGGGGATGCTTCACCCCTCCACTTT
CDR3 protein: CASSPTGDASPLHF
V gene: TRBV28
J gene: TRBJ1-6
clone size: NA
D gene: TRBD1

CDR3 DNA: TGTGCCAGCAGCCCCGGTCTAGCGGAGCCTGGGGGCACCGGGGAGCTGTTTTTT
CDR3 protein: CASSPGLAEPGGTGELFF
V gene: TRBV13
J gene: TRBJ2-2
clone size: NA
D gene: TRBD2

CDR3 DNA: TGTGCCAGCTCACCAACCGGCGGTGAGCAGTTCTTC
CDR3 protein: CASSPTGGEQFF
V gene: TRBV18
J gene: TRBJ2-1
clone size: NA
D gene: NA

CDR3 DNA: TGTGCCAGCAGGTTGACTGAGAACTCCTACAATGAGCAGTTCTTC
CDR3 protein: CASRLTENSYNEQFF
V gene: TRBV27
J gene: TRBJ2-1
clone size: once
D gene: NA

CDR3 DNA: TGTGCCTGGAGTGTTGGCCAGGGCTACGAGCAGTACTTC
CDR3 protein: CAWSVGQGYEQYF
V gene: TRBV30
J gene: TRBJ2-7
clone size: NA
D gene: NA

CDR3 DNA: TGTGCCAGCAGCCCCGGGCAGGGAAGTCAGCCCCAGCATTTT
CDR3 protein: CASSPGQGSQPQHF
V gene: TRBV28
J gene: TRBJ1-5
clone size: NA
D gene: NA

CDR3 DNA: TGTGCCAGCAGCTCTTTAAGACAGGTTTCCTACGAGCAGTACTTC
CDR3 protein: CASSSLRQVSYEQYF
V gene: TRBV11-2
J gene: TRBJ2-7
clone size: many
D gene: NA

CDR3 DNA: TGTGCCTGGAGGATAGGAGGGAACACTGAAGCTTTCTTT
CDR3 protein: CAWRIGGNTEAFF
V gene: TRBV30
J gene: TRBJ1-1
clone size: NA
D gene: NA

CDR3 DNA: TGCAGCGTTCAGTATCCCCTACAGGGTACCATATATTTT
CDR3 protein: CSVQYPLQGTIYF
V gene: TRBV29-1
J gene: TRBJ1-3
clone size: NA
D gene: NA

CDR3 DNA: TGTGCCAGCTCTCCCGAAGGGGACAGTTATGGCTACACCTTC
CDR3 protein: CASSPEGDSYGYTF
V gene: TRBV18
J gene: TRBJ1-2
clone size: NA
D gene: TRBD1

CDR3 DNA: TGTGCCAGCAGCCAACTCAGGACCTACGAGCAGTACTTC
CDR3 protein: CASSQLRTYEQYF
V gene: TRBV3-1/TRBV3-2
J gene: TRBJ2-7
clone size: NA
D gene: NA

CDR3 DNA: TGTGCCAGCACCCAGACTAGCGGCCCCCAAGAGACCCAGTACTTC
CDR3 protein: CASTQTSGPQETQYF
V gene: TRBV6-5
J gene: TRBJ2-5
clone size: once
D gene: TRBD2

CDR3 DNA: TGTGCCATCAGTGAACTAGCGGGAGGGCAAGAGACCCAGTACTTC
CDR3 protein: CAISELAGGQETQYF
V gene: TRBV10-3
J gene: TRBJ2-5
clone size: NA
D gene: TRBD2

CDR3 DNA: TGCAGCGTTGGGGGACAGGGTAATCAGCCCCAGCATTTT
CDR3 protein: CSVGGQGNQPQHF
V gene: TRBV29-1
J gene: TRBJ1-5
clone size: NA
D gene: TRBD1

CDR3 DNA: TGTGCCACCATATGGGGGCAGCCTGAAGCTTTCTTT
CDR3 protein: CATIWGQPEAFF
V gene: TRBV24-1
J gene: TRBJ1-1
clone size: NA
D gene: NA

CDR3 DNA: TGTGCCAGCTCACCAAATACAGGGGTCACAGATACGCAGTATTTT
CDR3 protein: CASSPNTGVTDTQYF
V gene: TRBV18
J gene: TRBJ2-3
clone size: NA
D gene: TRBD1

CDR3 DNA: TGTGCCAGCAGTTACAGGCGGGATTGGGACGAGCAGTACTTC
CDR3 protein: CASSYRRDWDEQYF
V gene: TRBV6-5
J gene: TRBJ2-7
clone size: once
D gene: NA

CDR3 DNA: TGTGCCAGCAGCTTAGAAGGGGCAGGAAGGAATCCCCAGCATTTT
CDR3 protein: CASSLEGAGRNPQHF
V gene: TRBV11-2
J gene: TRBJ1-5
clone size: once
D gene: NA

CDR3 DNA: TGTGCCAGCAGTTCCGGACAGGGATATGGCTACACCTTC
CDR3 protein: CASSSGQGYGYTF
V gene: TRBV28
J gene: TRBJ1-2
clone size: NA
D gene: TRBD1

CDR3 DNA: TGTGCCAGCAGTGTGGCTTGGGGGACTCCTTATGGCTACACCTTC
CDR3 protein: CASSVAWGTPYGYTF
V gene: TRBV2
J gene: TRBJ1-2
clone size: once
D gene: NA